This T cell receptor (beta chain) was profiled in a study of blood T cell repertoires in COVID-19. Germline V gives CDR1 SGHNT, CDR2 YYREEE (reference sequence). Trimming cost V 2 bases and J 5 bases; bases outside gene matches: 6. This CDR3 region has 14 residues. How the authors handled the data: By means of reference gene primer amplification, nucleated cell counts were estimated. Generated by immunoSEQ multiplex PCR, the TCRdb table keeps only in-frame clones and is missing some. V, J and clone size reflect that table, while D and trimming were determined from the DNA. The data show around 100,000 clones, 75% to 90% seen once.

This TCR was sampled from a woman over 75 with acute or convalescent COVID-19. Sequenced sample: peripheral blood. V is TRBV5-4 and J is TRBJ2-5; the match to TRBD2 covers 7 bases. As DNA, the CDR3 is TGTGCCAGCAGCTTAGCAGCGGGGCGGGAGACCCAGTACTTC. Translating it yields CASSLAAGRETQYF.